The 21 T cell receptor beta chains reported below all come from one sample, sequenced in a study of OX40 agonist ivuxolimab in advanced cancers. Using immunoSEQ multiplex PCR, the repertoire was profiled, and TCRdb retains in-frame clones only, with some absent. Counted here are about 77,000 clones, about 90% occurring once; the ten biggest clones make up roughly 0.54%. The sequencing used CD4+ or CD8+ T cells sorted from blood, collected in a trial of the OX40 agonist ivuxolimab. The receptor set was obtained from an adult with an advanced solid tumor such as melanoma, head and neck, liver or kidney cancer.

This clone was detected only once. This sequence joins TRBV30 and TRBJ2-3; 9 nucleotides match TRBD2. Per the germline V gene, CDR1 is GTSNPN and CDR2 is SVGIG (reference sequence). The length of the CDR3 is 15 residues. After removal of 2 bases from V and 5 bases from J, the junction contained 8 bases not matched to a gene. Here the CDR3 reads CAWSPHSGSGDTQYF. In DNA, the CDR3 is TGTGCCTGGAGTCCACATAGCGGGAGTGGAGATACGCAGTATTTT.

The chain employs TRBV7-2 and TRBJ2-5; 11 bases line up with TRBD1. The CDR3 has 15 residues. V shed 3 bases, J shed 4 bases, and the junction held 4 bases outside the gene matches. The V gene's germline CDR1 is SGHTA and CDR2 FQGNSA. Here the CDR3 reads CASSFGQGAGETQYF. The CDR3 coding sequence is TGTGCCAGCAGCTTCGGACAGGGGGCGGGAGAGACCCAGTACTTC.

This clone was observed a single time. The rearrangement joins TRBV5-4 to TRBJ1-1; D perhaps matches TRBD1 (6 bases). Trimming cost V 3 bases and J 0 bases, with 12 bases left between them. Germline-derived CDR1 and CDR2 are SGHNT and YYREEE (reference sequence). This CDR3 spans 15 amino acids. CDR3 amino acids: CASSYWGRMNTEAFF. Written as DNA, the CDR3 is TGTGCCAGCAGCTATTGGGGGCGCATGAACACTGAAGCTTTCTTT.

The count of this clone is one. The J gene is TRBJ1-3, the V gene TRBV29-1, with no clear D. V gave up 7 bases and J gave up 8 bases, with 18 bases separating them. The germline V gene has CDR1 SQVTM and CDR2 ANQGSEA. CDR3 length: 13 residues. CDR3 bases: TGCAGCGCTGAGGACGGAAACGACTACACCATATATTTT. It encodes CSAEDGNDYTIYF.

The chain joins TRBV5-1 to TRBJ2-6, with D unresolved. This CDR3 spans 15 amino acids. Trimming pared 5 bases from V and 0 bases from J, leaving 9 bases between. Germline CDR1 reads SGHRS; CDR2 reads YFSETQ. CDR3 sequence reads: CASRGSFSGANVLTF. In DNA form, the CDR3 reads TGCGCCAGCAGGGGAAGTTTCTCTGGGGCCAACGTCCTGACTTTC.

V gene TRBV5-4 combines with J gene TRBJ2-1; TRBD2 aligns across 8 bases. Looked up from germline, CDR1 is SGHNT and CDR2 is YYREEE (reference sequence). V gave up 0 bases and J gave up 6 bases; unmatched junction bases: 5. The CDR3 is 15 amino acids. The CDR3 loop is CASSLGLASSNEQFF. CDR3 sequence (DNA): TGTGCCAGCAGCTTGGGACTAGCGTCGAGCAATGAGCAGTTCTTC.

The CDR3 here is CASRYEGGSNTEAFF. Here the CDR3 DNA reads TGTGCCAGCAGGTACGAAGGGGGTTCGAACACTGAAGCTTTCTTT. The V and J genes are TRBV6-5 and TRBJ1-1, with D maybe TRBD1 (6 bases). The CDR3 has 15 residues. The germline gives CDR1 MNHEY, CDR2 SVGAGI. The ends were cut back, 6 bases at V and 1 base at J, with 15 bases in the middle.

The chain is built from TRBV29-1 and TRBJ2-7, with 8 bases lining up with TRBD1. Germline V gene lookup returns CDR1 SQVTM and CDR2 ANQGSEA. The CDR3 loop spans 13 amino acids. The junction had 9 bases not matched to a gene; V was cut back by 5 bases and J by 6 bases. The CDR3 here is CSVLATGVGEQYF. In DNA form, the CDR3 reads TGCAGCGTTTTAGCGACAGGGGTCGGCGAGCAGTACTTC.

The chain combines TRBV28 with TRBJ2-2, with 9 bases matching TRBD1. The germline gives CDR1 MDHEN, CDR2 SYDVKM. The CDR3 runs to 16 residues. Trimming at V came to 5 bases and at J to 5 bases, leaving 9 bases not matched to a gene. This chain's CDR3 is CASSTPGTGRTGELFF. The CDR3 DNA reads TGTGCCAGCAGTACCCCCGGGACAGGGCGGACCGGGGAGCTGTTTTTT. The complete variable domain, with remaining parts taken from reference TRBV28 and TRBJ2-2, reads DVKVTQSSRYLVKRTGEKVFLECVQDMDHENMFWYRQDPGLGLRLIYFSYDVKMKEKGDIPEGYSVSREKKERFSLILESASTNQTSMYLCASSTPGTGRTGELFFGEGSRLTVL.

The chain recombines TRBV9 with TRBJ2-2, with TRBD2 identical over 13 bases. The CDR3 length is 18 residues. After removal of 2 bases from V and 6 bases from J, the junction contained 10 bases not matched to a gene. CDR1 is SGDLS, CDR2 YYNGEE, per germline. The DNA for the CDR3 is TGTGCCAGCAGCGTTACGAGAGGACTAGCGGGAGTTCCCGGGGAGCTGTTTTTT. This codes for CASSVTRGLAGVPGELFF.

This clone was seen a few times. The V call is TRBV19, the J call TRBJ2-3; 7 bases are shared with TRBD1. There are 14 residues in the CDR3. The germline gives CDR1 LNHDA, CDR2 SQIVND (reference sequence). J gave up 5 bases and V 8 bases, and 10 bases lay outside the gene matches. Here the CDR3 reads CASRQGVGGDTQYF. CDR3 sequence (DNA): TGTGCCAGTCGCCAGGGGGTTGGTGGAGATACGCAGTATTTT.

V is TRBV6-1 and J is TRBJ1-3; D is possibly TRBD1 (5 bases). Germline V gene lookup returns CDR1 MNHNS and CDR2 SASEGT. The CDR3 spans 14 residues. V was clipped by 6 bases and J by 0 bases, with 9 bases between them. In DNA form, the CDR3 reads TGTGCCAGCAGCCCGGACATCTCTGGAAACACCATATATTTT. It translates to CASSPDISGNTIYF.

The chain uses TRBV7-2 and TRBJ1-2; 7 positions agree with TRBD1. The trim removed 1 base at V and 4 bases at J, leaving 3 bases unmatched. Germline assignment: CDR1 SGHTA and CDR2 FQGNSA. The CDR3 runs to 14 residues. This CDR3 is CASSLDTGAYGYTF. For the CDR3, the DNA is TGTGCCAGCAGCTTAGATACAGGGGCCTATGGCTACACCTTC.

The chain uses TRBV6-6 and TRBJ1-5; D unresolved. CDR1 and CDR2 from the germline V gene are MNHNY and SVGAGI (reference sequence). The ends were cut back, 4 bases at V and 8 bases at J, with 9 bases in the middle. CDR3 size: 12 residues. The DNA of the CDR3 is TGTGCCAGCAGTTGGGGAGGGAAGCCCCAGCATTTT. Translation gives CASSWGGKPQHF.

The rearrangement uses TRBV19 and TRBJ1-2; D call uncertain. Trimming took 2 bases from V and 4 from J, leaving 8 bases between them. The CDR3 has 13 residues. CDR1 and CDR2 from the germline V gene are LNHDA and SQIVND (reference sequence). CDR3 nucleotide sequence: TGTGCCAGTAGTATAAAACAGTTCTATGGCTACACCTTC. Translated, it gives CASSIKQFYGYTF.

The V gene is TRBV2, the J gene TRBJ1-6, with 11 nucleotides matching TRBD1. J gave up 9 bases and V 5 bases, and 3 bases lay outside the gene matches. Germline V gene sequence: CDR1 SNHLY, CDR2 FYNNEI. The CDR3 covers 14 residues. The CDR3 region has the DNA TGTGCCAGCAGTACAGGACAGGGGGCTTCACCCCTCCACTTT. Translated, it gives CASSTGQGASPLHF.

The chain is built from TRBV29-1 and TRBJ2-7; D unresolved. With 4 bases removed from V and 1 base from J, the gap between germline ends came to 8 bases. CDR1 is SQVTM and CDR2 is ANQGSEA in the germline V gene. The CDR3 totals 12 residues. CDR3 residues: CSVARASYEQYF. DNA of the CDR3: TGCAGCGTTGCCAGAGCGTCCTACGAGCAGTACTTC.

CDR3 sequence (DNA): TGTGCCAGCAGCTGGGACAGGGGAGACACAGATACGCAGTATTTT. This gives the protein CASSWDRGDTDTQYF. The rearrangement joins TRBV7-3 to TRBJ2-3; 10 nucleotides align to TRBD1. Germline values: CDR1 SGHTA, CDR2 FQGTGA. The CDR3 is 15 residues long. With 4 bases clipped from V and 2 bases from J, the junction kept 3 bases outside the gene matches. Combining the CDR3 with reference TRBV7-3 and TRBJ2-3 gives the whole variable domain GAGVSQTPSNKVTEKGKYVELRCDPISGHTALYWYRQSLGQGPEFLIYFQGTGAADDSGLPNDRFFAVRPEGSVSTLKIQRTERGDSAVYLCASSWDRGDTDTQYFGPGTRLTVL.

DNA of the CDR3: TGCGCCAGCAGCTCCCCACTAGCGGGGACTTTCTCCACAGATACGCAGTATTTT. Translating it yields CASSSPLAGTFSTDTQYF. The chain recombines TRBV5-1 with TRBJ2-3; 10 bases match TRBD2. This CDR3 is built from 18 residues. The germline CDR1 and CDR2 sequences are SGHRS and YFSETQ. Trimming at V came to 3 bases and at J to 2 bases, leaving 12 bases not matched to a gene.

This clone was found a few times. The chain joins TRBV30 to TRBJ1-2; unclear D gene. Trimming removed 1 base from V and 7 bases from J, with 10 bases in between. Germline CDR1 reads GTSNPN; CDR2 reads SVGIG (reference sequence). This CDR3 comprises 12 residues. CDR3 loop: CAWSAVKGGYTF. Here the CDR3 DNA reads TGTGCCTGGAGTGCAGTAAAGGGTGGCTACACCTTC.

The chain carries TRBV7-9 and TRBJ2-7; no reliable D call. Trimming pared 6 bases from V and 2 bases from J, leaving 8 bases between. The CDR3 contains 12 residues. Germline lookup yields CDR1 SEHNR and CDR2 FQNEAQ (reference sequence). The CDR3 here is CASRSLPYEQYF. In DNA form, the CDR3 reads TGTGCCAGCAGGTCCCTGCCCTACGAGCAGTACTTC.